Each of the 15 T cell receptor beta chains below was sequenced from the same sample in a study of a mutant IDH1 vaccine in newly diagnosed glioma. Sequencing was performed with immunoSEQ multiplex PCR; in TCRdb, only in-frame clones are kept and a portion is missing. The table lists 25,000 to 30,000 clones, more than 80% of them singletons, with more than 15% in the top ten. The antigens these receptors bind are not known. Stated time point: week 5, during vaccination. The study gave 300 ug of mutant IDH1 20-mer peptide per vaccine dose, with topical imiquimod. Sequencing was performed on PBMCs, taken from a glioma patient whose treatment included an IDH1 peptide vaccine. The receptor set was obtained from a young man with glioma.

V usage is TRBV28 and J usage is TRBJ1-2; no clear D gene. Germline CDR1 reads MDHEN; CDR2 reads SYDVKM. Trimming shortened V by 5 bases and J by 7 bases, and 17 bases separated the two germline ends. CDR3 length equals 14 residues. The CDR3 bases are TGTGCCAGCAGTCCATCTACAGATTGGGGTGGCTACACCTTC. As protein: CASSPSTDWGGYTF.

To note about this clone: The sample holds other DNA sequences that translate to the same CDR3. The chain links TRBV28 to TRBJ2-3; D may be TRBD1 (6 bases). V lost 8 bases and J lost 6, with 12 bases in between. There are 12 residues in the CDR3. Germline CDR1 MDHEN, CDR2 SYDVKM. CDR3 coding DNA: TGTGCCAGCCGAGGGGGAGCGGATACGCAGTATTTT. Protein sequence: CASRGGADTQYF. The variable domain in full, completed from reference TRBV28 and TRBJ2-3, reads DVKVTQSSRYLVKRTGEKVFLECVQDMDHENMFWYRQDPGLGLRLIYFSYDVKMKEKGDIPEGYSVSREKKERFSLILESASTNQTSMYLCASRGGADTQYFGPGTRLTVL.

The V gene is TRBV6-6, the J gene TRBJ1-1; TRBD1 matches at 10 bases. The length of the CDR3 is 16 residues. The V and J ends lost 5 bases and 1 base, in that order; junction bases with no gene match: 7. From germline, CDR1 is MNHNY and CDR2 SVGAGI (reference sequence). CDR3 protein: CASSPRDRGANTEAFF. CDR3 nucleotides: TGTGCCAGCAGTCCCCGGGACAGGGGCGCGAACACTGAAGCTTTCTTT.

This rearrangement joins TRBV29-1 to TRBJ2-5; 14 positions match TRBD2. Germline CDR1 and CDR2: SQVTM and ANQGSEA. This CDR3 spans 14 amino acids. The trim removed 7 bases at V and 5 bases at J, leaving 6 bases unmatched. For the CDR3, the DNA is TGCAGCGGGGGACTAGCGGGAGCGGGGGAGACCCAGTACTTC. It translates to CSGGLAGAGETQYF.

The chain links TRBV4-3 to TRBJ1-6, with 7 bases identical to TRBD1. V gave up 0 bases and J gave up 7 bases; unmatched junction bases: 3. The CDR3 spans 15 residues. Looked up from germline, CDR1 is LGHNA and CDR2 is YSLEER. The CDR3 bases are TGCGCCAGCAGCCAAGAAACAGGGGTCAATTCACCCCTCCACTTT. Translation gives CASSQETGVNSPLHF.

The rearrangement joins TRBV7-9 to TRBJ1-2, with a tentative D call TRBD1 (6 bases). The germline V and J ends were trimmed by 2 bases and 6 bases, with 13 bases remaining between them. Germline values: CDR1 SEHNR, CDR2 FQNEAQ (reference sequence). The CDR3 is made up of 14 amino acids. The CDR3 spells CASSLRGATDGYTF. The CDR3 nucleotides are TGTGCCAGCAGCTTACGGGGGGCGACGGATGGCTACACCTTC.

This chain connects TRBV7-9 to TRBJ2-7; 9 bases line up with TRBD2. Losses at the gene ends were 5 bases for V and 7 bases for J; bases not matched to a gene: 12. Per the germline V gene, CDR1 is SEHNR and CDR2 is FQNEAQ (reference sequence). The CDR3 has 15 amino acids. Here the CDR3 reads CASSEGASGAWEQYF. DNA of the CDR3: TGTGCCAGCAGCGAGGGGGCTAGCGGGGCCTGGGAGCAGTACTTC.

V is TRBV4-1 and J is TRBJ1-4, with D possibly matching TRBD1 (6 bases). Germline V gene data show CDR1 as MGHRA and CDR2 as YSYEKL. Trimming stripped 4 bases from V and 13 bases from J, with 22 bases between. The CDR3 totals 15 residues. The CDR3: CASSPSGVESTGLFF. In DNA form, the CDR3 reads TGCGCCAGCAGCCCCTCAGGGGTGGAAAGCACAGGACTGTTTTTT.

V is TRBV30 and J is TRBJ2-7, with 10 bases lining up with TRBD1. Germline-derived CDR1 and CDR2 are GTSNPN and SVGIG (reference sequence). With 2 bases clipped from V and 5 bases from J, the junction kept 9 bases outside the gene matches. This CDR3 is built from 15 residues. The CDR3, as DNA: TGTGCCTGGAGTCTGCGACAGGGGGCAAGGGACGAGCAGTACTTC. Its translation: CAWSLRQGARDEQYF.

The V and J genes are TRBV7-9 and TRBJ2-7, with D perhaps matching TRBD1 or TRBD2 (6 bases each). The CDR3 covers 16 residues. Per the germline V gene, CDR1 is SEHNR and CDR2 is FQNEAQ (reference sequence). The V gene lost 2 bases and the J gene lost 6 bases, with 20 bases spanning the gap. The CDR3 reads CASSLTSGGHSGEQYF. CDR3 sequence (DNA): TGTGCCAGCAGCTTAACTTCCGGGGGCCACTCGGGCGAGCAGTACTTC.

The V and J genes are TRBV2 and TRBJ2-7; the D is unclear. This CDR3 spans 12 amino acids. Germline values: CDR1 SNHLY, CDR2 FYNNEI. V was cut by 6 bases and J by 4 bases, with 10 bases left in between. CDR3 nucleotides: TGTGCCAGCAGCGTCCGTGATTACGAGCAGTACTTC. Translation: CASSVRDYEQYF.

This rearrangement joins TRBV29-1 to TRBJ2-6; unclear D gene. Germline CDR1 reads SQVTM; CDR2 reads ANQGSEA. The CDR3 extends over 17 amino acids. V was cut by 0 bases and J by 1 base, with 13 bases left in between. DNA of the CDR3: TGCAGCGTTGAAGATGACTGGAGCCATTCTGGGGCCAACGTCCTGACTTTC. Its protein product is CSVEDDWSHSGANVLTF.

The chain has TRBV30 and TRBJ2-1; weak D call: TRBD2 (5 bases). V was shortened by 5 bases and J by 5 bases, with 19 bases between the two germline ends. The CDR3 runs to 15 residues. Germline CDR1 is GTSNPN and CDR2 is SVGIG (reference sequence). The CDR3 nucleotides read TGTGCCTGGCTATTAGCGACTCGCTGGGACAATGAGCAGTTCTTC. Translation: CAWLLATRWDNEQFF.

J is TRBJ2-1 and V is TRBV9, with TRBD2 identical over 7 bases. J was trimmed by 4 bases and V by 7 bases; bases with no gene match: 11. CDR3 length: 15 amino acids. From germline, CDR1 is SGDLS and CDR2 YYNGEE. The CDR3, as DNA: TGTGCCAGCGGGGAGGGGCTTGGGGCTTACAATGAGCAGTTCTTC. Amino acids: CASGEGLGAYNEQFF. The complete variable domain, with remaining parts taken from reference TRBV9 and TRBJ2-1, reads DSGVTQTPKHLITATGQRVTLRCSPRSGDLSVYWYQQSLDQGLQFLIQYYNGEERAKGNILERFSAQQFPDLHSELNLSSLELGDSALYFCASGEGLGAYNEQFFGPGTRLTVL.

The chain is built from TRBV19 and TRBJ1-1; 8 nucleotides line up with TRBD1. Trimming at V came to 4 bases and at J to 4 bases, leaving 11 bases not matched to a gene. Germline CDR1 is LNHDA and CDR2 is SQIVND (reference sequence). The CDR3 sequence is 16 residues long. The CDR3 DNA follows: TGTGCCAGTAGTAAGGACAGGGTGGCGGTTGCCACTGAAGCTTTCTTT. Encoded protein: CASSKDRVAVATEAFF.